This T cell receptor beta chain was captured by sequencing in a study of chemoradiotherapy in HPV16-positive cancers. Study as a whole: Candidate HPV-specific clones and shared TCR motifs came from a couple of HPV16-positive patients.

In this sample, this clone turned up a few times. Its antigen is unknown. The protocol was immunoSEQ multiplex PCR, while the TCRdb copy is restricted to in-frame clones and leaves out a portion. The data contain about 12,000 clones, 50% to 75% of them singletons. Study outcomes and limitations: Non-HPV-specific T cells did not expand in tumors during treatment, whereas candidate HPV-specific clones and E7-related motifs did.

Over chemoradiotherapy, repertoires were sampled more than once. The specimen was taken from a patient who underwent chemoradiotherapy. The clonotype comes from a human donor with HPV-associated anogenital cancer.

The CDR3, as DNA: TGTGCCAGCGGAACGAGGGTCCAAGAGACCCAGTACTTC. Translating gives CASGTRVQETQYF. The gene calls are TRBV7-9 and TRBJ2-5; the D gene is possibly TRBD2 (5 bases). Trimming took off 8 bases at V and 1 base at J, with 11 bases between the two ends. CDR3 size: 13 residues. CDR1 and CDR2 (germline): SEHNR, FQNEAQ (reference sequence).